Presented here are 9 T cell receptor beta chains from one specimen sequenced in a study of OX40 agonist ivuxolimab in advanced cancers. Sequenced by immunoSEQ multiplex PCR; TCRdb stores in-frame clones only, minus some. The sample has 25,000 to 30,000 clones; roughly three quarters are singletons. Sample: CD4+ or CD8+ T cells sorted from blood, taken in a trial of the OX40 agonist ivuxolimab. The receptors originated from an adult with an advanced solid tumor such as melanoma, head and neck, liver or kidney cancer.

This chain joins TRBV18 and TRBJ1-2; 7 nucleotides match TRBD1. J lost 6 bases, V lost 4 bases, and 5 bases had no gene match. The length of the CDR3 is 13 residues. CDR1 KGHSH and CDR2 LQKENI come from the germline V gene. The CDR3 DNA sequence: TGTGCCAGCTCACTAGGGACAGACGATGGCTACACCTTC. Amino acid sequence: CASSLGTDDGYTF.

This chain links TRBV19 with TRBJ1-5; D perhaps matches TRBD1 (6 bases). Germline lookup yields CDR1 LNHDA and CDR2 SQIVND (reference sequence). The CDR3 has 15 residues. Trimming left V 6 bases short and J 1 base short, with 13 bases between. CDR3 nucleotide sequence: TGTGCCAGTAGCCCAGGGGTTTGGAGCAATCAGCCCCAGCATTTT. Protein product: CASSPGVWSNQPQHF.

The chain employs TRBV6-1 and TRBJ1-1, with a weak D call TRBD1 (5 bases). The CDR3 covers 14 residues. Germline assignment: CDR1 MNHNS and CDR2 SASEGT. V dropped 4 bases and J dropped 0 bases, with 9 bases sitting between them. The CDR3 coding sequence is TGTGCCAGCAGTGTCGGGGGAATGAACACTGAAGCTTTCTTT. Protein product: CASSVGGMNTEAFF.

The chain uses TRBV5-1 and TRBJ1-1; tentative D call: TRBD1 (6 bases). The CDR3 is 15 residues long. The V and J ends lost 6 bases and 5 bases respectively, with 20 bases between them. Germline assignment: CDR1 SGHRS and CDR2 YFSETQ. CDR3 in amino acids: CASKGGGEEWTEAFF. The DNA of the CDR3 is TGCGCCAGCAAGGGAGGGGGGGAAGAGTGGACTGAAGCTTTCTTT. Complete variable domain (other parts from reference TRBV5-1 and TRBJ1-1): KAGVTQTPRYLIKTRGQQVTLSCSPISGHRSVSWYQQTPGQGLQFLFEYFSETQRNKGNFPGRFSGRQFSNSRSEMNVSTLELGDSALYLCASKGGGEEWTEAFFGQGTRLTVV.

The rearrangement links TRBV19 to TRBJ2-7; 9 bases agree with TRBD2. The CDR3 runs to 14 residues. After removal of 2 bases from V and 2 bases from J, the junction contained 1 base not matched to a gene. CDR1 is LNHDA, CDR2 SQIVND, per germline (reference sequence). CDR3 loop: CASSIKRGAYEQYF. The CDR3 coding sequence is TGTGCCAGTAGTATAAAGCGGGGGGCCTACGAGCAGTACTTC.

The chain joins TRBV5-4 to TRBJ1-3; D gene uncertain. The V gene lost 2 bases and the J gene lost 0 bases, with 6 bases spanning the gap. The CDR3 is 14 residues long. Germline V lookup: CDR1 SGHNT, CDR2 YYREEE (reference sequence). In nucleotides, the CDR3 is TGTGCCAGCAGCTTCGGAGTCTCTGGAAACACCATATATTTT. This translates into CASSFGVSGNTIYF.

This chain uses TRBV27 with TRBJ1-1; 8 bases align to TRBD1. The CDR3 contains 14 residues. Unmatched junction bases numbered 6, after V lost 6 bases and J lost 3 bases. CDR1 MNHEY and CDR2 SMNVEV come from the germline V gene (reference sequence). CDR3 protein: CASRDRGFDTEAFF. CDR3 nucleotide sequence: TGTGCCAGCAGAGACAGGGGTTTCGACACTGAAGCTTTCTTT.

The V and J genes are TRBV9 and TRBJ1-4; 8 bases map to TRBD1. The CDR3 length is 16 residues. V dropped 3 bases and J dropped 2; count of bases not matched to a gene: 6. CDR1 and CDR2 from the germline V gene are SGDLS and YYNGEE. The DNA of the CDR3 is TGTGCCAGCAGCGGGGGACAGGCGACGACTAATGAAAAACTGTTTTTT. Translation: CASSGGQATTNEKLFF.

This rearrangement joins TRBV27 to TRBJ1-6, with a tentative D call TRBD1 (6 bases). Deletions cut 6 bases from V and 0 bases from J, with 21 bases between. The germline CDR1 and CDR2 sequences are MNHEY and SMNVEV (reference sequence). The length of the CDR3 is 19 residues. The CDR3 sequence is CASSRRQDSGSSYNSPLHF. CDR3 coding DNA: TGTGCCAGCAGCCGTAGGCAGGACAGTGGGAGCTCCTATAATTCACCCCTCCACTTT.